This TCR beta chain was sequenced for a study (dated by TCRdb to the mid-2010s). Describing the broader study: The study tested whether tumor-infiltrating Tregs in breast cancer are recruited from blood Tregs or converted in situ from other CD4+ T cell subsets.

This clonotype occurred many times. The antigen this receptor binds is unknown. One base away there is no much larger clone; base qualities are not given. Points the paper makes about the study in general: The larger-cohort validation was restricted to a single TCR beta V-J rearrangement rather than whole repertoires. Tumor memory CD4+ T cell TCR gene usage clustered with blood and lymph node memory CD4+ cells and lymph node naive CD4+ cells. Tumor-infiltrating Treg TCR alpha and beta sequences overlapped most with tumor naive CD4+ T cells, then with blood naive CD4+ T cells.

Tregs were isolated as CD4+CD25+CD127-/low cells. Tregs, naive and memory CD4+ T cells from tumor, blood and ipsilateral draining lymph nodes of five breast cancer patients underwent full-length TCR alpha and beta sequencing. Tumor tissue and lymph nodes obtained by ipsilateral axillary dissection were perfused with PBS, cut into small pieces and digested using collagenase I and hyaluronidase. Mononuclear cells from lymph nodes or around 50 ml of peripheral blood were isolated by Ficoll density gradient centrifugation. Sorted cell populations were confirmed by FACS to exceed 90% purity. Full-length TCR variable regions were amplified by 5' RACE PCR using constant-region reverse primers, and then by semi-nested PCR using Nested Universal Primer A. The ReliaPrep RNA Cell Miniprep System was used to extract total RNA, which was then reverse transcribed into 5'RACE-ready cDNA with the SMARTer RACE 5'/3' Kit. Full-length TCR alpha and beta libraries were barcoded with multiplex adaptors and sequenced on an Illumina MiSeq. The study's processing was this. For each of nine subset-tissue groups, sequencing data from the five patients were pooled, and the groups were compared by unsupervised clustering of TCR gene usage. The Morisita-Horn index was used to calculate repertoire similarity, with shared sequences weighted according to their contribution to each repertoire. TCRdb passed the public sequencing reads through fastp at Q25 and MiXCR, retaining productive beta sequences. Records with the same CDR3 protein are collapsed into one entry carrying the most frequent genes and DNA. TCRdb, rather than the study authors, made the V and J calls. This sample comprises about 43,000 distinct CDR3 sequences, 20% to 25% of them detected only once. Of the sample, around 4% falls within the top ten clones.

The cysteine opens and the phenylalanine closes a CDR3 of 14 amino acids. Kept here is only the CDR3 DNA, which spans 42 bases and is read in frame from base 1. V drops 7 bases and J drops 2 bases, leaving 11 bases in between. Material for sequencing was Tregs sorted from a lymph node. This chain is built from TRBV12-3 or TRBV12-4 and TRBJ2-2; no D gene call is confident. The sequence was collected from a female donor with breast cancer. The DNA sequence is TGTGCCAGCAACTCCGACGGAAACACCGGGGAGCTGTTTTTT. Its protein is CASNSDGNTGELFF.